This paragraph covers one T cell receptor (beta chain) sequence. Study processing details: Reference gene primer amplification yielded estimated nucleated cell counts. Method: immunoSEQ multiplex PCR; TCRdb's copy keeps in-frame clones and lacks some. The V and J calls and the clone size are those of that table, but D and trimming were determined from the DNA. The repertoire holds around 260,000 clones, with more than 75% as singletons. The germline gives CDR1 LNHDA, CDR2 SQIVND (reference sequence). The ends were cut back, 3 bases at V and 0 bases at J, with 10 bases in the middle. The length of the CDR3 is 15 residues. The data stem from a study of blood T cell repertoires in COVID-19. At the level of the study: PBMCs, B-cell-depleted T cells, or T cells were the source of the cDNA or gDNA that made up the material.

The chain has TRBV19 and TRBJ2-3; tentative D call: TRBD2 (6 bases). The sequenced sample consisted of peripheral blood. The sequence was collected from a man aged 35-49 years who had recovered from COVID-19. The CDR3 DNA reads TGTGCCAGTAGTATTTGGGGGACTAGCACAGATACGCAGTATTTT. This sequence encodes CASSIWGTSTDTQYF.